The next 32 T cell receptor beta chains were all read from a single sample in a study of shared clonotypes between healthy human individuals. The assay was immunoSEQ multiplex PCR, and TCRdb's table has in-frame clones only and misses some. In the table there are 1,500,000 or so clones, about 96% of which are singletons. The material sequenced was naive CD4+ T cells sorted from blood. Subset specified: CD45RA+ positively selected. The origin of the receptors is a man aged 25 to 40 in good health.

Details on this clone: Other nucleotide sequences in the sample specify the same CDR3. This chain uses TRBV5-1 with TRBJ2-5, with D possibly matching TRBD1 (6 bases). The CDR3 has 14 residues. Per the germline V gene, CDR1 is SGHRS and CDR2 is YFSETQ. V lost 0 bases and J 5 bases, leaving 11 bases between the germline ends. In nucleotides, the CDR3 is TGCGCCAGCAGCTTGGACAGGGTGGGGGAGACCCAGTACTTC. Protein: CASSLDRVGETQYF. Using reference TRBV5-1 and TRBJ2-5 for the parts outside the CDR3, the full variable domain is KAGVTQTPRYLIKTRGQQVTLSCSPISGHRSVSWYQQTPGQGLQFLFEYFSETQRNKGNFPGRFSGRQFSNSRSEMNVSTLELGDSALYLCASSLDRVGETQYFGPGTRLLVL.

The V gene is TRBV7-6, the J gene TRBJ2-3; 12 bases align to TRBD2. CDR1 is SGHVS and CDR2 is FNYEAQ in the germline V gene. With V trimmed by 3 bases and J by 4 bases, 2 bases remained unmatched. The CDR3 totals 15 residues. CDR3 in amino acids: CASSLASGRADTQYF. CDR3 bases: TGTGCCAGCAGCTTGGCTAGCGGGAGGGCAGATACGCAGTATTTT.

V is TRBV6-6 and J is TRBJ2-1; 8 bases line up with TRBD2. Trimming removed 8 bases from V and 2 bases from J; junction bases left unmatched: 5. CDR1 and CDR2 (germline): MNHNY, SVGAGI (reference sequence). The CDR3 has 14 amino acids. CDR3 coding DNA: TGTGCCAGCTTCCGGGAGGGCCCCTACAATGAGCAGTTCTTC. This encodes CASFREGPYNEQFF.

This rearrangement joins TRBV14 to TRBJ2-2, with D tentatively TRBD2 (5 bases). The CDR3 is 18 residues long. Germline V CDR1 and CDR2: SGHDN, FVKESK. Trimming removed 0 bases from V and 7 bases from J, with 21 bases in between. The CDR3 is CASSQEFPGIFRGGELFF. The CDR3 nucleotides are TGTGCCAGCAGCCAAGAATTCCCCGGGATATTCCGGGGCGGGGAGCTGTTTTTT.

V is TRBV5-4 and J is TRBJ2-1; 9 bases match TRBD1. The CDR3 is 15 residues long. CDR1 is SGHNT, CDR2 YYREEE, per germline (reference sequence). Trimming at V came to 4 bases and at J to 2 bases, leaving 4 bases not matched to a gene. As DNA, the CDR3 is TGTGCCAGCAGCGGACAGGGGACGCCCTACAATGAGCAGTTCTTC. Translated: CASSGQGTPYNEQFF.

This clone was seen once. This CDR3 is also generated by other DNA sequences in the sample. CDR3 DNA sequence: TGTGCCAGCAGTTTAGGCGGTAGCGGTTACGAGCAGTACTTC. As protein: CASSLGGSGYEQYF. The rearrangement uses TRBV28 and TRBJ2-7; maybe TRBD2 (6 bases). V gave up 2 bases and J gave up 4 bases, with 12 bases separating them. Per germline, CDR1 MDHEN and CDR2 SYDVKM. The CDR3 sequence is 14 residues long.

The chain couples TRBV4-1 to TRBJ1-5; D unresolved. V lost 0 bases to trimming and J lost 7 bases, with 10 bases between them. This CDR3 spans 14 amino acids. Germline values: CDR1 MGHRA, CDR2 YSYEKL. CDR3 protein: CASSQDQVRQPQHF. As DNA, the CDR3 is TGCGCCAGCAGCCAAGATCAGGTAAGACAGCCCCAGCATTTT.

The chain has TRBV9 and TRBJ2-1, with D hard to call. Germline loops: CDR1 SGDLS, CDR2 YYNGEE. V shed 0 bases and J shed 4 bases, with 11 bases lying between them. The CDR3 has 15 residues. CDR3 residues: CASSVAWEGYNEQFF. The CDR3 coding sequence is TGTGCCAGCAGCGTAGCGTGGGAAGGGTACAATGAGCAGTTCTTC.

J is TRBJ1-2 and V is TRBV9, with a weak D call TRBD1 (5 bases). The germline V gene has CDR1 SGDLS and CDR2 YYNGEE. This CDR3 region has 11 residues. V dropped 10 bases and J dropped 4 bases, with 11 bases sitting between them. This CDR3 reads CASKGSYGYTF. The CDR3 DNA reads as TGTGCCTCAAAGGGGAGCTATGGCTACACCTTC.

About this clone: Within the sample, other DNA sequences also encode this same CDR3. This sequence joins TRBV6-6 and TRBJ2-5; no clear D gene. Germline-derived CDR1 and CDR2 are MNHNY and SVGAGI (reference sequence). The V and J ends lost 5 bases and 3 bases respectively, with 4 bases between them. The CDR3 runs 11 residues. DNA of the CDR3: TGTGCCAGCAGTAGGGAAGAGACCCAGTACTTC. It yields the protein CASSREETQYF.

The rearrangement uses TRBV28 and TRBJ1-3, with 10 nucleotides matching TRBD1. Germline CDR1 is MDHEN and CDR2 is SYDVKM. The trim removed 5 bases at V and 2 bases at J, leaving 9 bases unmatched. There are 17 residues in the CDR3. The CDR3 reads CASSIRQGAAAGNTIYF. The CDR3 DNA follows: TGTGCCAGCAGTATCCGACAGGGGGCTGCAGCTGGAAACACCATATATTTT.

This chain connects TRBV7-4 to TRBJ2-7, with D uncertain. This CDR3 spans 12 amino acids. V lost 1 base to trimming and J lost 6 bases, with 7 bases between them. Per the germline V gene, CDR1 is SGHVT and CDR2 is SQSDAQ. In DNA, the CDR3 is TGTGCCAGCAGCTTAGAAGGTGGCGAGCAGTACTTC. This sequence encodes CASSLEGGEQYF.

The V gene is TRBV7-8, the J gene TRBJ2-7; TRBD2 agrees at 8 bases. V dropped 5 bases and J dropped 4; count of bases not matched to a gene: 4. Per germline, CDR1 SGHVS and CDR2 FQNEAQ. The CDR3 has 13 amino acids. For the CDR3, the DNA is TGTGCCAGCAGCCGGCAGCGGGGGTACGAGCAGTACTTC. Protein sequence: CASSRQRGYEQYF. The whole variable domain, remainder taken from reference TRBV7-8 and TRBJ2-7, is GAGVSQSPRYKVAKRGQDVALRCDPISGHVSLFWYQQALGQGPEFLTYFQNEAQLDKSGLPSDRFFAERPEGSVSTLKIQRTQQEDSAVYLCASSRQRGYEQYFGPGTRLTVT.

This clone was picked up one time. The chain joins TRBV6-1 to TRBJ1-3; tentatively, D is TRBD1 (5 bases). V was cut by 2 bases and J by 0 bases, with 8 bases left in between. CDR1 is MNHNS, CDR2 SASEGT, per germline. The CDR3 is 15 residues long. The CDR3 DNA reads TGTGCCAGCAGTGAATTGGACACCTCTGGAAACACCATATATTTT. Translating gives CASSELDTSGNTIYF.

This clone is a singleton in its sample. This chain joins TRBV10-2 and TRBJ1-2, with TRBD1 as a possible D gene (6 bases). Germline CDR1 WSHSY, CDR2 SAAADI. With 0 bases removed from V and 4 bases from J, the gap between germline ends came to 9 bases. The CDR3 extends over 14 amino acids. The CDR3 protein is CASSESGGIYGYTF. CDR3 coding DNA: TGCGCCAGCAGTGAGTCAGGGGGAATCTATGGCTACACCTTC.

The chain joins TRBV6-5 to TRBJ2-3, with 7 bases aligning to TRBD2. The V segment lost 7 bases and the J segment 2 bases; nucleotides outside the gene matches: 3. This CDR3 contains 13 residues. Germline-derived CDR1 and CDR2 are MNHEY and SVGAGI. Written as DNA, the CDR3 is TGTGCCAGCACGGGGGGAGCCACAGATACGCAGTATTTT. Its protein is CASTGGATDTQYF.

The CDR3 bases are TGCGCCAGCAGCTTTGGGGACCGGAGTGAAAAACTGTTTTTT. Protein sequence: CASSFGDRSEKLFF. The V gene is TRBV5-1, the J gene TRBJ1-4, with D possibly matching TRBD1 (5 bases). Per germline, CDR1 SGHRS and CDR2 YFSETQ. CDR3 length: 14 amino acids. V dropped 2 bases and J dropped 7 bases, with 12 bases sitting between them.

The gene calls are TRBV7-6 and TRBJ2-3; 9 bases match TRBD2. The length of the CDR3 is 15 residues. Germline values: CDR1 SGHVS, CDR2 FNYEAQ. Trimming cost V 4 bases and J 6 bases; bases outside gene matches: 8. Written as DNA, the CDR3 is TGTGCCAGCAGCTCCCTAGCGGGACACCCGGATACGCAGTATTTT. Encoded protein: CASSSLAGHPDTQYF.

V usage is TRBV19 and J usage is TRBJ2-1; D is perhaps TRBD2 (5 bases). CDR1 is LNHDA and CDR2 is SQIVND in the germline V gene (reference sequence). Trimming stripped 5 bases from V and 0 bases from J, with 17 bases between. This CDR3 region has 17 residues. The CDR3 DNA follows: TGTGCCAGTAGTTCCACCCTCCTCGGGATCTCCTACAATGAGCAGTTCTTC. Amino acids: CASSSTLLGISYNEQFF.

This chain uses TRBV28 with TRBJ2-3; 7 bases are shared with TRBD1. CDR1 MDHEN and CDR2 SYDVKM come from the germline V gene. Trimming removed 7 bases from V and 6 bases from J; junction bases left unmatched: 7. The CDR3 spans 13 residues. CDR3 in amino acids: CASTPRDSDTQYF. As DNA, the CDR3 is TGTGCCAGCACTCCCCGGGACAGCGATACGCAGTATTTT.

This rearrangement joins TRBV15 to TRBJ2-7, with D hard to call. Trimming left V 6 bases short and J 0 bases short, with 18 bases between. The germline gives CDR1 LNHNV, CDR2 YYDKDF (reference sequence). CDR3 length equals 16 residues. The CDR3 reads CATSKWINGNSYEQYF. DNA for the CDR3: TGTGCCACCAGTAAATGGATTAATGGAAACTCCTACGAGCAGTACTTC.

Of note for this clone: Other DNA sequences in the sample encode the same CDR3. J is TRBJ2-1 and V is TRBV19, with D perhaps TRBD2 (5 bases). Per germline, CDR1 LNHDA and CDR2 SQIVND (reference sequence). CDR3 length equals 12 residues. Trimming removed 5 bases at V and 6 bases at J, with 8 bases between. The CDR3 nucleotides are TGTGCCAGTAGTTTCCTAGCCAATGAGCAGTTCTTC. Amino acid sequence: CASSFLANEQFF.

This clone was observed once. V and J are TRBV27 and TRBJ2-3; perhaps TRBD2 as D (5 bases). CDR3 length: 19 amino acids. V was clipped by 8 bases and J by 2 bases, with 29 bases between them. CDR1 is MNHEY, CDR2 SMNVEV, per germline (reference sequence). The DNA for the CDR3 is TGTGCCAGCTCGAATAGGGCGCGGAGGCAACACTTAAACACAGATACGCAGTATTTT. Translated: CASSNRARRQHLNTDTQYF.

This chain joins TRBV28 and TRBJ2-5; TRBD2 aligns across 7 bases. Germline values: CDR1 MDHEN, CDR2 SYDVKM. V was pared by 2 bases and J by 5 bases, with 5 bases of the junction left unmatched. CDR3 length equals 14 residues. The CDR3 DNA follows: TGTGCCAGCAGTTTAGCGGGAGTATTGGAGACCCAGTACTTC. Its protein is CASSLAGVLETQYF.

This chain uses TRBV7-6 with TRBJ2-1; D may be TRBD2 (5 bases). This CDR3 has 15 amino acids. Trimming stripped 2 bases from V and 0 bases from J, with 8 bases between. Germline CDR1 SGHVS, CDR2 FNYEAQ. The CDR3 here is CASSLLANSYNEQFF. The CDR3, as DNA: TGTGCCAGCAGCTTACTAGCTAACTCCTACAATGAGCAGTTCTTC.

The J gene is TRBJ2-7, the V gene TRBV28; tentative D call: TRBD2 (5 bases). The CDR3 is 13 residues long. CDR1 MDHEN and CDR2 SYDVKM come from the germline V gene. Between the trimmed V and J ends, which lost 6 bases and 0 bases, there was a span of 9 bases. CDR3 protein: CASRNSGSYEQYF. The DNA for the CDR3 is TGTGCCAGCAGAAACAGCGGCTCCTACGAGCAGTACTTC. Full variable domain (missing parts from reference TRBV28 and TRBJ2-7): DVKVTQSSRYLVKRTGEKVFLECVQDMDHENMFWYRQDPGLGLRLIYFSYDVKMKEKGDIPEGYSVSREKKERFSLILESASTNQTSMYLCASRNSGSYEQYFGPGTRLTVT.

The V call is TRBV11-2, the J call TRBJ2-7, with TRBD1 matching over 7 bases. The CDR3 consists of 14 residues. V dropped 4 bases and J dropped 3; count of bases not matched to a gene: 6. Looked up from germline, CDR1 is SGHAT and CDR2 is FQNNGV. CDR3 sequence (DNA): TGTGCCAGCAGCTCACCCGGGACAGTCTACGAGCAGTACTTC. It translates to CASSSPGTVYEQYF.

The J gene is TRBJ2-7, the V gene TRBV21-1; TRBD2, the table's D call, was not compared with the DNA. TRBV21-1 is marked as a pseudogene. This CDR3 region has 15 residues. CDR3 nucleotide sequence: TGTGCCAGCAGCAAGGAGGCTCCTGGAATCTACGAGCAGTACTTC. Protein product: CASSKEAPGIYEQYF.

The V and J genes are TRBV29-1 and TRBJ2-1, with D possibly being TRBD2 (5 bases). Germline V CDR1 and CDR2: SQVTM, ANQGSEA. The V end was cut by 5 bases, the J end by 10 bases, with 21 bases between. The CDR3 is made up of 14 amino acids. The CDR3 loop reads CSVPAGRRLGEQFF. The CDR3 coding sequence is TGCAGCGTTCCGGCGGGTCGAAGGCTCGGAGAGCAGTTCTTC.

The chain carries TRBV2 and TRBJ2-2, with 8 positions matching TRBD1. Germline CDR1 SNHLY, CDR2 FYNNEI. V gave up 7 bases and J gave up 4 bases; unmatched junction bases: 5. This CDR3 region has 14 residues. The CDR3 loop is CASNRGLSTGELFF. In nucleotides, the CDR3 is TGTGCCAGCAACAGGGGGTTAAGCACCGGGGAGCTGTTTTTT.

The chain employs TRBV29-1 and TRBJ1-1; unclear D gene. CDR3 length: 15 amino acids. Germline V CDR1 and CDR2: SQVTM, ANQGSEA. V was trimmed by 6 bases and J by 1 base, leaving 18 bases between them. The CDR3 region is CSVRRVKLENTEAFF. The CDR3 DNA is TGCAGCGTGCGGAGGGTGAAACTAGAGAACACTGAAGCTTTCTTT.

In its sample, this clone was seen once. CDR3 coding DNA: TGTGCCTGGAAGCCCGGCGTAGGGGTAAGCAATCAGCCCCAGCATTTT. It translates to CAWKPGVGVSNQPQHF. The rearrangement uses TRBV30 and TRBJ1-5, with a weak D call TRBD1 (5 bases). Trimming left V 4 bases short and J 1 base short, with 17 bases between. The CDR3 length is 16 residues. Germline CDR1 and CDR2: GTSNPN and SVGIG (reference sequence).